These 11 T cell receptor beta chains were sequenced from one sample in a study of siplizumab effects on memory and regulatory T cells. Measured with immunoSEQ multiplex PCR; TCRdb has only the in-frame clones, and not every one. The table shows roughly 70,000 clones, with 93% occurring only once. Input material: CD8+ T cells sorted from blood. These TCRs come from a human donor in good health.

The chain links TRBV4-1 to TRBJ2-6, with D possibly TRBD2 on 6 matching bases. CDR1 and CDR2 from the germline V gene are MGHRA and YSYEKL. This CDR3 region has 19 residues. Trimming left V 2 bases short and J 1 base short, with 18 bases between. CDR3 in amino acids: CASSQKVERAGSGANVLTF. The CDR3 nucleotides read TGCGCCAGCAGCCAAAAAGTAGAGCGGGCAGGATCTGGGGCCAACGTCCTGACTTTC.

V usage is TRBV10-3 and J usage is TRBJ2-7, with D perhaps matching TRBD2 (6 bases). The V gene's germline CDR1 is ENHRY and CDR2 SYGVKD. V gave up 8 bases and J gave up 0 bases, with 14 bases separating them. This CDR3 region has 14 residues. The CDR3 is CAIQEAGSSYEQYF. Here the CDR3 DNA reads TGTGCCATCCAAGAGGCGGGGAGCTCCTACGAGCAGTACTTC.

The chain recombines TRBV11-3 with TRBJ2-2; no definite D call. Trimming left V 1 base short and J 6 bases short, with 3 bases between. This CDR3 contains 12 residues. Germline values: CDR1 SGHNT, CDR2 YENEEA. CDR3 sequence: CASSLGPGELFF. DNA of the CDR3: TGTGCCAGCAGCTTAGGTCCCGGGGAGCTGTTTTTT. Complete variable domain (other parts from reference TRBV11-3 and TRBJ2-2): EAGVVQSPRYKIIEKKQPVAFWCNPISGHNTLYWYLQNLGQGPELLIRYENEEAVDDSQLPKDRFSAERLKGVDSTLKIQPAELGDSAVYLCASSLGPGELFFGEGSRLTVL.

This clone occurred many times. The gene calls are TRBV4-1 and TRBJ2-7; TRBD2 matches 7 bases. V shed 0 bases, J shed 4 bases, and the junction held 9 bases outside the gene matches. CDR1 is MGHRA and CDR2 is YSYEKL in the germline V gene. The CDR3 consists of 16 residues. Written as DNA, the CDR3 is TGCGCCAGCAGCCAAGACAGCGGGGCAGCAGGGTACGAGCAGTACTTC. It yields the protein CASSQDSGAAGYEQYF.

The chain has TRBV27 and TRBJ1-1, with D perhaps TRBD1 (5 bases). The CDR3 is 14 residues long. V was shortened by 10 bases and J by 7 bases, with 22 bases between the two germline ends. CDR1 and CDR2 (germline): MNHEY, SMNVEV (reference sequence). CDR3 amino acids: CATSPLGEGYEAFF. The CDR3 DNA sequence: TGTGCCACGTCCCCCCTGGGGGAGGGCTATGAAGCTTTCTTT.

This chain links TRBV7-3 with TRBJ1-1, with D uncertain. The CDR3 contains 13 residues. In germline, CDR1 is SGHTA, CDR2 FQGTGA. V lost 2 bases and J lost 6, with 10 bases in between. CDR3 loop: CASSLSDASEAFF. The CDR3 DNA reads TGTGCCAGCAGCTTATCGGATGCGTCTGAAGCTTTCTTT.

This clone showed up just once. This rearrangement joins TRBV27 to TRBJ2-2; D not certain. V was clipped by 1 base and J by 1 base, with 7 bases between them. In germline, CDR1 is MNHEY, CDR2 SMNVEV (reference sequence). The CDR3 length is 15 residues. The CDR3 sequence is CASSLYPRNTGELFF. CDR3 DNA: TGTGCCAGCAGTTTATACCCCAGGAACACCGGGGAGCTGTTTTTT.

The J gene is TRBJ1-6, the V gene TRBV18; no firm D call. V lost 6 bases, J lost 4 bases, and 10 bases lay in between. Germline CDR1 KGHSH, CDR2 LQKENI. CDR3 size: 14 residues. This chain's CDR3 is CASSPAGYNSPLHF. DNA of the CDR3: TGTGCCAGCTCGCCGGCGGGTTATAATTCACCCCTCCACTTT.

The chain couples TRBV9 to TRBJ2-3, with D possibly TRBD2 on 6 matching bases. Germline V CDR1 and CDR2: SGDLS, YYNGEE. The CDR3 runs 16 residues. Trimming removed 5 bases from V and 2 bases from J, with 18 bases in between. CDR3 bases: TGTGCCAGCAGATCTACCGAGGAGGGCGTCACAGATACGCAGTATTTT. Translating gives CASRSTEEGVTDTQYF.

J is TRBJ2-2 and V is TRBV19; 8 bases map to TRBD2. The V and J ends lost 5 bases and 6 bases, in that order; junction bases with no gene match: 11. The CDR3 is 16 amino acids. CDR1 is LNHDA, CDR2 SQIVND, per germline (reference sequence). CDR3 sequence: CASSSLAGGAAGELFF. CDR3 nucleotides: TGTGCCAGTAGTTCCCTGGCGGGGGGAGCTGCCGGGGAGCTGTTTTTT. The full variable domain, rest sourced from reference TRBV19 and TRBJ2-2, is DGGITQSPKYLFRKEGQNVTLSCEQNLNHDAMYWYRQDPGQGLRLIYYSQIVNDFQKGDIAEGYSVSREKKESFPLTVTSAQKNPTAFYLCASSSLAGGAAGELFFGEGSRLTVL.

This chain links TRBV5-8 with TRBJ2-1; D may correspond to TRBD1 or TRBD2 (5 bases each). Trimming cost V 1 base and J 0 bases, with 8 bases left between them. The CDR3 length is 15 residues. Germline loops: CDR1 SGHTS, CDR2 YDEGEE. CDR3 coding DNA: TGTGCCAGCAGCTTGCCCGGGACCTCCTACAATGAGCAGTTCTTC. Translating gives CASSLPGTSYNEQFF.